This T cell receptor beta chain was recovered during a study of identical twins. The authors used template switching to add a universal primer site and gave cDNA unique molecular identifiers. TCRdb recomputed calls from the 5' RACE reads with MiXCR, one row per CDR3 protein. Here the sample spans under 350,000 distinct CDR3 sequences, roughly 10% being singletons. Between the trimmed V and J ends, which lost 7 bases and 0 bases, there was a span of 10 bases. This CDR3 comprises 15 residues. Germline CDR1 is MNHNS and CDR2 is SASEGT. These data are also associated with another study on yellow fever vaccine responses in identical twins.

The TCR comes from a young woman in good health. V is TRBV6-1 and J is TRBJ2-6; the D is unclear. The source material was CD8+ T cells sorted from blood. The CDR3 DNA reads TGTGCCAGCACCACACCATACTCTGGGGCCAACGTCCTGACTTTC. Protein product: CASTTPYSGANVLTF.